Listed below are T cell receptor beta chains from one sample, sequenced in a study of blood T cell repertoires in COVID-19. Libraries were prepared by immunoSEQ multiplex PCR; TCRdb keeps only in-frame clonotypes and omits some of them. Among around 390,000 clones listed, 80% to 90% were seen once. The sequenced material came from PBMCs or T cells enriched from blood (not recorded which). These receptor sequences come from a woman between 50 and 59 years old who had recovered from COVID-19. The CDR3 runs from the conserved cysteine through the conserved F or W. Fields, in order: J gene, clone size, D gene, V gene, CDR3 DNA, CDR3 protein. The D gene is left open where the match is weak. Clone size is shown for a subset of rows, as once, few, many or a class of expanded clone.

J: TRBJ2-7; size: NA; D: NA; V: TRBV6-2/TRBV6-3; DNA: TGTGCCAGCAGCTTCCTCCTCTACGAGCAGTACTTC; CDR3: CASSFLLYEQYF
J: TRBJ2-7; size: NA; D: TRBD2; V: TRBV30; DNA: TGTGCCTGGAGTGTACCTCGGCGGGGGGGGTCCTACGAGCAGTACTTC; CDR3: CAWSVPRRGGSYEQYF
J: TRBJ2-7; size: NA; D: NA; V: TRBV6-5; DNA: TGTGCCAGCGGGCAGAACTCCTACGAGCAGTACTTC; CDR3: CASGQNSYEQYF
J: TRBJ1-2; size: NA; D: TRBD1; V: TRBV7-8; DNA: TGTGCCAGCAGCGTAAGCAGGGGGCAAACTAACTATGGCTACACCTTC; CDR3: CASSVSRGQTNYGYTF
J: TRBJ2-4; size: NA; D: TRBD1; V: TRBV28; DNA: TGTGCCAGCAGGGCACAGGGGAACATTCAGTACTTC; CDR3: CASRAQGNIQYF
J: TRBJ1-4; size: NA; D: NA; V: TRBV4-3; DNA: TGCGCCAGCAGCCAAGATTTAACAACTAATGAAAAACTGTTTTTT; CDR3: CASSQDLTTNEKLFF
J: TRBJ1-1; size: NA; D: TRBD1; V: TRBV27; DNA: TGTGCCAGCAGAGAAAGAGGAGTGACAGGGGCAGCGAACACTGAAGCTTTCTTT; CDR3: CASRERGVTGAANTEAFF
J: TRBJ1-1; size: NA; D: TRBD1; V: TRBV7-9; DNA: TGTGCCAGCAGCCTTAACAGGGGGATGAACACTGAAGCTTTCTTT; CDR3: CASSLNRGMNTEAFF
J: TRBJ2-1; size: NA; D: NA; V: TRBV20-1; DNA: TGCAGTGCCACTACACGGGAGCAGTTCTTC; CDR3: CSATTREQFF
J: TRBJ2-5; size: NA; D: NA; V: TRBV7-9; DNA: TGTGCCAGCAGCTTGCCCCTGAGTGAGACCCAGTACTTC; CDR3: CASSLPLSETQYF
J: TRBJ1-1; size: NA; D: NA; V: TRBV9; DNA: TGTGCCAGCAGCGCTAAAGGACAGACGAACACTGAAGCTTTCTTT; CDR3: CASSAKGQTNTEAFF
J: TRBJ1-2; size: few; D: TRBD1; V: TRBV18; DNA: TGTGCCAGCTCACCACCGGGACAGGGCTTGAGTGGCTACACCTTC; CDR3: CASSPPGQGLSGYTF
J: TRBJ1-6; size: NA; D: TRBD1; V: TRBV19; DNA: TGTGCCAGTAGTATAGATCTTAGGGTGCCTGACAGGGGACAGAGAGATTCACCCCTCCACTTT; CDR3: CASSIDLRVPDRGQRDSPLHF
J: TRBJ2-5; size: NA; D: TRBD2; V: TRBV19; DNA: TGTGCCAGTAGTCCGGGACTAGCGGCCCCAGAGACCCAGTACTTC; CDR3: CASSPGLAAPETQYF
J: TRBJ1-1; size: once; D: NA; V: TRBV7-9; DNA: TGTGCCAGCAGCTTGAGGGCGGAAGCTTTCTTT; CDR3: CASSLRAEAFF
J: TRBJ1-2; size: NA; D: NA; V: TRBV6-5; DNA: TGTGCCAGCACGGGGGGTTGGAGCGATTATGGCTACACCTTC; CDR3: CASTGGWSDYGYTF
J: TRBJ1-1; size: NA; D: TRBD1; V: TRBV7-8; DNA: TGTGCCAGCAGCCACCGGGACAGCCACACTGAAGCTTTCTTT; CDR3: CASSHRDSHTEAFF
J: TRBJ1-2; size: NA; D: NA; V: TRBV4-1; DNA: TGCGCCAGCAGCCGAACCAAGGAGGTGGACTATGGCTACACCTTC; CDR3: CASSRTKEVDYGYTF
J: TRBJ1-4; size: NA; D: TRBD1; V: TRBV19; DNA: TGTGCCAGTGCCGAGACAGGGATTGAAAAACTGTTTTTT; CDR3: CASAETGIEKLFF
J: TRBJ2-1; size: NA; D: TRBD2; V: TRBV10-2; DNA: TGCGCCAGCAGCTTGAGCGGGGGACAATACAATGAGCAGTTCTTC; CDR3: CASSLSGGQYNEQFF
J: TRBJ2-7; size: NA; D: NA; V: TRBV27; DNA: TGTGCCAGCAGTTTAGGAGGGGACTACGAGCAGTACTTC; CDR3: CASSLGGDYEQYF
J: TRBJ2-1; size: NA; D: TRBD2; V: TRBV6-2/TRBV6-3; DNA: TGTGCCAGCAGCCATAGCGGGGGGGCCTATGAGCAGTTCTTC; CDR3: CASSHSGGAYEQFF
J: TRBJ1-2; size: once; D: TRBD1; V: TRBV2; DNA: TGTGCCAGCAGTGAAGGGACAGGTTCTAACTATGGCTACACCTTC; CDR3: CASSEGTGSNYGYTF
J: TRBJ2-2; size: NA; D: TRBD1; V: TRBV2; DNA: TGTGCCAGCAGTTCACCTCGACAGGGGACGAACACCGGGGAGCTGTTTTTT; CDR3: CASSSPRQGTNTGELFF
J: TRBJ2-1; size: NA; D: NA; V: TRBV10-3; DNA: TGTGCCATCAGGAACAGAACTGCTTCCTACAATGAGCAGTTCTTC; CDR3: CAIRNRTASYNEQFF
J: TRBJ2-7; size: NA; D: TRBD1; V: TRBV18; DNA: TGTGCCAGCTCACCAAACAGGGGGGTCTACGAGCAGTACTTC; CDR3: CASSPNRGVYEQYF
J: TRBJ2-5; size: NA; D: TRBD2; V: TRBV3-1/TRBV3-2; DNA: TGTGCCAGCAGCCAATCAATGGCTAGCGGGGGTAGTTGGGTTTCGGCCCAGTACTTC; CDR3: CASSQSMASGGSWVSAQYF
J: TRBJ2-5; size: once; D: TRBD2; V: TRBV2; DNA: TGTGCCAGCATCACGACTAGCGGGGGCTTGCGGGAGACCCAGTACTTC; CDR3: CASITTSGGLRETQYF
J: TRBJ2-7; size: NA; D: NA; V: TRBV5-8; DNA: TGTGCCAGCAACCCTAGACAGCCCCTATTCTACGAGCAGTACTTC; CDR3: CASNPRQPLFYEQYF
J: TRBJ1-5; size: NA; D: NA; V: TRBV18; DNA: TGTGCCAGCTCACCAGCGGGGTCGAATCAGCCCCAGCATTTT; CDR3: CASSPAGSNQPQHF
J: TRBJ1-5; size: NA; D: NA; V: TRBV2; DNA: TGTGCCAGCAGTGAAGGGATAGCAGGGGCTGATCGGCAGCCCCAGCATTTT; CDR3: CASSEGIAGADRQPQHF
J: TRBJ1-2; size: few; D: TRBD1; V: TRBV6-7; DNA: TGTGCCAGCAGGAGGACAGGGCTTCCCTATGGCTACACCTTC; CDR3: CASRRTGLPYGYTF
J: TRBJ2-3; size: NA; D: TRBD2; V: TRBV11-2; DNA: TGTGCCAGCAGCTTTAGCGGGGGGGGGCAGGATACGCAGTATTTT; CDR3: CASSFSGGGQDTQYF
J: TRBJ1-3; size: NA; D: NA; V: TRBV10-1; DNA: TGCGCCAGCAGTGAGTCGAGAGGGCGGAATGGAAACACCATATATTTT; CDR3: CASSESRGRNGNTIYF
J: TRBJ1-1; size: NA; D: TRBD1; V: TRBV28; DNA: TGTGCCAGCAGTTTATCTGGGCAGGGGGTACTGAACACTGAAGCTTTCTTT; CDR3: CASSLSGQGVLNTEAFF
J: TRBJ1-6; size: once; D: NA; V: TRBV11-2; DNA: TGTGCCAGCAGCTTAGTGCAGGCCCAAAATTCACCCCTCCACTTT; CDR3: CASSLVQAQNSPLHF
J: TRBJ1-1; size: NA; D: NA; V: TRBV6-5; DNA: TGTGCCACTCACGTCGGAGGAGTGCACACTGAAGCTTTCTTT; CDR3: CATHVGGVHTEAFF
J: TRBJ1-2; size: NA; D: NA; V: TRBV20-1; DNA: TGCAGTGTCTCCCGGAACTATGGCTACACCTTC; CDR3: CSVSRNYGYTF
J: TRBJ2-1; size: NA; D: TRBD1; V: TRBV2; DNA: TGTGCTGGGACAGCTGGCTACAATGAGCAGTTCTTC; CDR3: CAGTAGYNEQFF
J: TRBJ2-1; size: once; D: TRBD2; V: TRBV4-1; DNA: TGCGCCAGCAGCCTCCCCCCGCCGGGACTAGCGGGGGGCAACAATGAGCAGTTCTTC; CDR3: CASSLPPPGLAGGNNEQFF
J: TRBJ2-7; size: NA; D: TRBD2; V: TRBV19; DNA: TGTGCCAGTAGTACGGGACTAGCATATGACGAGCAGTACTTC; CDR3: CASSTGLAYDEQYF
J: TRBJ1-2; size: NA; D: NA; V: TRBV6-5; DNA: TGTGCCAGCAGTTCAGGGGACATTTACGGCTACACCTTC; CDR3: CASSSGDIYGYTF
J: TRBJ1-5; size: NA; D: NA; V: TRBV3-1/TRBV3-2; DNA: TGTGCCAGCAGCCAAGGTGGCTATGGACAACTACCGGGTCAGCCCCAGCATTTT; CDR3: CASSQGGYGQLPGQPQHF
J: TRBJ1-5; size: NA; D: NA; V: TRBV12-3/TRBV12-4; DNA: TGTGCCAGCAGGGCAACAGGGAATCAGCCCCAGCATTTT; CDR3: CASRATGNQPQHF
J: TRBJ2-3; size: NA; D: NA; V: TRBV4-1; DNA: TGCGCCAGCAAAACGGTCGGACGGGGGACGGATACGCAGTATTTT; CDR3: CASKTVGRGTDTQYF
J: TRBJ2-1; size: once; D: NA; V: TRBV5-1; DNA: TGCGCCAGCAGCGATGGTCCGGGAGCTCTGGGCAATGAGCAGTTCTTC; CDR3: CASSDGPGALGNEQFF
J: TRBJ2-2; size: NA; D: NA; V: TRBV7-6; DNA: TGTGCCAGCAGCCTTCCTGGGGCGCTGGGGCTCCGGGTGGCCGGGGAGCTGTTTTTT; CDR3: CASSLPGALGLRVAGELFF
J: TRBJ1-5; size: NA; D: TRBD1; V: TRBV15; DNA: TGTGCCACCAGTTTAACAGGGGGAGGAAATCAGCCCCAGCATTTT; CDR3: CATSLTGGGNQPQHF
J: TRBJ1-2; size: NA; D: TRBD1; V: TRBV6-5; DNA: TGTGCCAGCAGTTACCCGGCCCAGGGGGACACCTTC; CDR3: CASSYPAQGDTF
J: TRBJ2-7; size: NA; D: TRBD1; V: TRBV28; DNA: TGTGCCAGCAGTTTAGTGCAGGGGGCTAAGTACGAGCAGTACTTC; CDR3: CASSLVQGAKYEQYF
J: TRBJ2-7; size: NA; D: TRBD1; V: TRBV7-8; DNA: TGTGCCAGCAGCGTGGGACAGGTTTACGAGCAGTACTTC; CDR3: CASSVGQVYEQYF